Listed below are T cell receptor beta chains from one sample, sequenced in a study of CD8 T cells in Susac syndrome. A single record per CDR3 protein comes from TCRdb applying MiXCR to the immunoSEQ multiplex PCR reads. In the table there are about 440,000 distinct CDR3 sequences, approximately 85% of which are singletons. The source material was CD8+ T cells from PBMCs. The source of these receptors is a human donor with multiple sclerosis. The CDR3 runs from the conserved cysteine through the conserved F or W. The D gene is left open where the match is weak. For some rows the clone size is stated as once, few or many, or as a class when expanded; others skip it.

d_call	clone_size	v_call	j_call	cdr3_nt	cdr3_aa
TRBD1	few	TRBV6-1	TRBJ1-5	TGTGCCAGTGGGACAGGTTATAGCAATCAGCCCCAGCATTTT	CASGTGYSNQPQHF
-	-	TRBV4-1	TRBJ2-1	TGCGCCAGCAGCCTTCTCTTGGGGAATGAGCGGTTCTTC	CASSLLLGNERFF
-	-	TRBV6-1	TRBJ2-7	TGTGCCAGCAGTGGGACAAAGGAGGGGGCATACTCCTACGAGCAGTACTTC	CASSGTKEGAYSYEQYF
-	-	TRBV5-1	TRBJ1-1	TGCGCCAGCAGGGAGGGTTTCCGCGTTATGAACACTGAAGCTTTCTTT	CASREGFRVMNTEAFF
TRBD2	-	TRBV5-1	TRBJ2-3	TGCGCCAGCAGCTTGGTGGGCCTAGCGGGGGGCACAGATACGCAGTATTTT	CASSLVGLAGGTDTQYF
TRBD1	once	TRBV10-2	TRBJ2-7	TGCGCCAGCACAGAGACAGGGTACTCCTACGAGCAGTACTTC	CASTETGYSYEQYF
-	-	TRBV30	TRBJ2-2	TGTGCCTGGACAGGCGACACCGGGGAGCTGTTTTTT	CAWTGDTGELFF
-	-	TRBV10-3	TRBJ2-5	TGTGCCATCAGTGAGTCTGAGACCCAGTACTTC	CAISESETQYF
TRBD1	-	TRBV3-1	TRBJ2-1	TGTGCCAGCAGCCCCAGGACAGGCTTTCCCTCCATTGAGCAGTTCTTC	CASSPRTGFPSIEQFF
-	-	TRBV10-3	TRBJ2-7	TGTGCCATCAGTTCGACCGAGCACGAGCAGTACTTC	CAISSTEHEQYF
-	-	TRBV29-1	TRBJ2-7	TGCAGCGTTTTAAGGACTGATGCCTACGAGCAGTACTTC	CSVLRTDAYEQYF
TRBD1	once	TRBV4-1	TRBJ2-1	TGCGCCAGCAGCCCACGGGACAGGGGTTCCCTCGGGAATGAGCAGTTCTTC	CASSPRDRGSLGNEQFF
-	-	TRBV12-3/TRBV12-4	TRBJ1-2	TGTGCCAGCAGTTTGGGCTGGACCCCGGTGGGTAACTATGGCTACACCTTC	CASSLGWTPVGNYGYTF
-	-	TRBV11-2	TRBJ2-3	TGTGCCAGCAGCTACGGGGGAACAGATACGCAGTATTTT	CASSYGGTDTQYF
-	few	TRBV30	TRBJ1-1	TGTGCCTGGAGTGTACTTGAGAACACTGAAGCTTTCTTT	CAWSVLENTEAFF
-	-	TRBV5-1	TRBJ2-7	TGCGCCAGCAGCTGGACCGGGAAAAGCCCGAACTACGAGCAGTACTTC	CASSWTGKSPNYEQYF
-	-	TRBV3-1	TRBJ1-1	TGTGCCAGCAGCCCCTCGGGGGATGAAGCTTTCTTT	CASSPSGDEAFF
-	-	TRBV7-2	TRBJ2-6	TGTGCCAGCAGCGTATGGGGGGCCTATTCTGGGGCCAACGTCCTGACTTTC	CASSVWGAYSGANVLTF
-	-	TRBV28	TRBJ1-3	TGTGCCAGCAGTCTAGACAGGAGCTCTGGAAACACCATATATTTT	CASSLDRSSGNTIYF
TRBD1	-	TRBV19	TRBJ1-1	TGTGCCAGTAGGCGAACAAACAGGGGTGACACTGAAGCTTTCTTT	CASRRTNRGDTEAFF
TRBD1	-	TRBV27	TRBJ1-3	TGTGCCAGCAGTTTATCAGGACAGGGGGCTGGAGAAAGAAACACCATATATTTT	CASSLSGQGAGERNTIYF
-	-	TRBV6-1	TRBJ1-3	TGTGCCAGCAGCCGGGGGTATTGGGGCCGGGGAAACACCATATATTTT	CASSRGYWGRGNTIYF
-	-	TRBV13	TRBJ2-3	TGTGCCAGCAGCTTACAGGGCGGGTCGGATACGCAGTATTTT	CASSLQGGSDTQYF
-	once	TRBV11-2	TRBJ1-1	TGTGCCAGCAGCTTAGTTAGGGGCATGGGGAACACTGAAGCTTTCTTT	CASSLVRGMGNTEAFF
-	-	TRBV30	TRBJ2-7	TGTGCCTGGAGTGTAAGAATCAGGACCCGACCTTACGAGCAGTACTTC	CAWSVRIRTRPYEQYF
-	-	TRBV6-2/TRBV6-3	TRBJ1-1	TGTGCCAGCAGTTACCGGTGGGGGGAGTACACTGAAGCTTTCTTT	CASSYRWGEYTEAFF
TRBD1	few	TRBV6-1	TRBJ1-5	TGTGCCAGCAGTGCTGGGACAGGGGTTCAGCCCCAGCATTTT	CASSAGTGVQPQHF
TRBD1	-	TRBV4-1	TRBJ2-1	TGCGCCAGCAGCCAAGATCAAGGGACAGGGCTCTACAATGAGCAGTTCTTC	CASSQDQGTGLYNEQFF